This T cell receptor (beta chain) comes out of a study of T-cell reconstitution after alpha-beta-depleted transplantation in children (dated by TCRdb to the mid-2010s). About the full investigation: T-cell immune reconstitution after TCRalphabeta/CD19-depleted allogeneic hematopoietic cell transplantation in children was quantitatively tracked in the study by means of TCR repertoire profiling.

This clonotype came up many times. The antigen it binds to is not known. No base quality information exists; no much larger clone differs at one position. The library was built by means of PCR. Sequencing was performed on an Illumina HiSeq 2500. TCR library preparation used molecular barcoding, with unique molecular identifiers applied to normalize quantification of the TCRbeta repertoire. Using fastp at Q25 and MiXCR, TCRdb reprocessed the public reads and kept productive beta chains. A single entry per CDR3 protein holds the most common genes and DNA from its merged rows. The sample table shows a few hundred thousand distinct CDR3 sequences, and more than 7.5% are seen once. Roughly 5.1% of the sample is in the top ten clones. The CDR1 and CDR2 encoded by the germline V gene are SGHAT and FQNNGV. Trimming costs V 4 bases and J 1 base, and their ends lie 13 bases apart. The CDR3 runs 15 residues from the cysteine to the phenylalanine. CDR3 DNA is the only sequence kept; it has 45 bases, read in frame from the first base.

This receptor was obtained from a human donor who donated a stem cell graft to a child with SCID. Here the chain combines TRBV11-2 and TRBJ1-1; the D segment cannot be called with confidence. The specimen was PBMCs from the stem cell graft donor, collected from the stem cell graft. The sequence in DNA is TGTGCCAGCAGCTCAACCCATGCCCCGAACACTGAAGCTTTCTTT. It translates to CASSSTHAPNTEAFF. Reference TRBV11-2 and TRBJ1-1 proteins supply the regions before and after the CDR3; the full variable domain is: EAGVAQSPRYKIIEKRQSVAFWCNPISGHATLYWYQQILGQGPKLLIQFQNNGVVDDSQLPKDRFSAERLKGVDSTLKIQPAKLEDSAVYLCASSSTHAPNTEAFFGQGTRLTVV.